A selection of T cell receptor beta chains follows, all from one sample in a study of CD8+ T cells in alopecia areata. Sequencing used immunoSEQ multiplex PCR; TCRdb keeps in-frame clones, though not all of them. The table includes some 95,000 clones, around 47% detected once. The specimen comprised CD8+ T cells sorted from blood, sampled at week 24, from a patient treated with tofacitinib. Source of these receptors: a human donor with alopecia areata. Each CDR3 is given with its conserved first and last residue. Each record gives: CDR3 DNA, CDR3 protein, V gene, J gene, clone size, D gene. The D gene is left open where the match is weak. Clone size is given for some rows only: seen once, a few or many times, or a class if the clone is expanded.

cdr3_nt: TGCAGCGCTACAGGGCAAGAGACCCAGTACTTC
cdr3_aa: CSATGQETQYF
v_call: TRBV29-1
j_call: TRBJ2-5
clone_size: -
d_call: -

cdr3_nt: TGCAGCGTTCGGCGCTCGATGGCCCAGTACTTC
cdr3_aa: CSVRRSMAQYF
v_call: TRBV29-1
j_call: TRBJ2-5
clone_size: few
d_call: -

cdr3_nt: TGTGCCAGCAGTGACAGGGGGGAAAGCAATCAGCCCCAGCATTTT
cdr3_aa: CASSDRGESNQPQHF
v_call: TRBV6-1
j_call: TRBJ1-5
clone_size: -
d_call: TRBD1

cdr3_nt: TGTGCCAGCAGGCCGAGACTAGCGGGAGCCTACGAGCAGTACTTC
cdr3_aa: CASRPRLAGAYEQYF
v_call: TRBV2
j_call: TRBJ2-7
clone_size: -
d_call: TRBD2

cdr3_nt: TGTGCCAGCAGTCCCCGACCGAATCAGCCCCAGCATTTT
cdr3_aa: CASSPRPNQPQHF
v_call: TRBV27
j_call: TRBJ1-5
clone_size: many
d_call: -

cdr3_nt: TGTGCCAGCAGCTTCTCAGGGAACACTGAAGCTTTCTTT
cdr3_aa: CASSFSGNTEAFF
v_call: TRBV7-9
j_call: TRBJ1-1
clone_size: -
d_call: -

cdr3_nt: TGTGCCAGCAGTTTCCCCGGGGGGACCCAGTACTTC
cdr3_aa: CASSFPGGTQYF
v_call: TRBV27
j_call: TRBJ2-5
clone_size: -
d_call: -

cdr3_nt: TGTGCCAGCAGCCTACCCCTAGACAGCGAGCAGTACTTC
cdr3_aa: CASSLPLDSEQYF
v_call: TRBV4-2
j_call: TRBJ2-7
clone_size: many
d_call: -

cdr3_nt: TGCAGCGTGATGGGACTGCAAACCTACGAGCAGTACTTC
cdr3_aa: CSVMGLQTYEQYF
v_call: TRBV29-1
j_call: TRBJ2-7
clone_size: -
d_call: -

cdr3_nt: TGTGCCAGCAGCCAAGTCTGGGGCCAGCACGATGGCTACACCTTC
cdr3_aa: CASSQVWGQHDGYTF
v_call: TRBV4-2
j_call: TRBJ1-2
clone_size: -
d_call: -

cdr3_nt: TGTGCCAGCAGCTCCGGGGGGAGCCCCTACAATGAGCAGTTCTTC
cdr3_aa: CASSSGGSPYNEQFF
v_call: TRBV7-9
j_call: TRBJ2-1
clone_size: few
d_call: TRBD2

cdr3_nt: TGTGCCAGCAGTTTATTATCTTCCACCATAGCCTACGAGCAGTACTTC
cdr3_aa: CASSLLSSTIAYEQYF
v_call: TRBV27
j_call: TRBJ2-7
clone_size: -
d_call: -

cdr3_nt: TGTGCCAGTAGTATGAGTGGCGGCTACACCTTC
cdr3_aa: CASSMSGGYTF
v_call: TRBV19
j_call: TRBJ1-2
clone_size: -
d_call: -

cdr3_nt: TGCAGCGTTGAGGGACTAGCGGGAGGAACGGGCTACAATGAGCAGTTCTTC
cdr3_aa: CSVEGLAGGTGYNEQFF
v_call: TRBV29-1
j_call: TRBJ2-1
clone_size: few
d_call: TRBD2

cdr3_nt: TGTGCCAGCGTCGGAGTGTTGGCCACCGGGGAGCTGTTTTTT
cdr3_aa: CASVGVLATGELFF
v_call: TRBV7-9
j_call: TRBJ2-2
clone_size: -
d_call: -

cdr3_nt: TGTGCCTGGAGTTTAGGGTCTGGGGCCAACGTCCTGACTTTC
cdr3_aa: CAWSLGSGANVLTF
v_call: TRBV30
j_call: TRBJ2-6
clone_size: -
d_call: -

cdr3_nt: TGTGCCAGCAGCTCCACTAGCGGGAGGGCCTACAATGAGCAGTTCTTC
cdr3_aa: CASSSTSGRAYNEQFF
v_call: TRBV7-3
j_call: TRBJ2-1
clone_size: few
d_call: TRBD2

cdr3_nt: TGTGCCTGGCGGGTGTCGAGAAACACCATATATTTT
cdr3_aa: CAWRVSRNTIYF
v_call: TRBV30
j_call: TRBJ1-3
clone_size: -
d_call: -

cdr3_nt: TGCGCCAGCAGTCCTAGACAGGGAACCGATCAGCCCCAGCATTTT
cdr3_aa: CASSPRQGTDQPQHF
v_call: TRBV4-1
j_call: TRBJ1-5
clone_size: -
d_call: TRBD1

cdr3_nt: TGTGCCTGCCGGGACGCAAGGAGGGCAGATACGCAGTATTTT
cdr3_aa: CACRDARRADTQYF
v_call: TRBV30
j_call: TRBJ2-3
clone_size: -
d_call: -

cdr3_nt: TGCGCCAGCAGCCAAGTTAGGGACAGCTACGAGCAGTACTTC
cdr3_aa: CASSQVRDSYEQYF
v_call: TRBV4-1
j_call: TRBJ2-7
clone_size: -
d_call: TRBD1

cdr3_nt: TGTGCCAGCAGCGTAGGCCTGACAGGGGCTTACGAGCAGTACTTC
cdr3_aa: CASSVGLTGAYEQYF
v_call: TRBV9
j_call: TRBJ2-7
clone_size: -
d_call: TRBD1

cdr3_nt: TGTGCCAGTCTCTCTGGGGGGACAGGGGACACCGGGGAGCTGTTTTTT
cdr3_aa: CASLSGGTGDTGELFF
v_call: TRBV19
j_call: TRBJ2-2
clone_size: few
d_call: TRBD1

cdr3_nt: TGTGCCAGCAGCTTTCCTAGCCGGGCCGATGGCTACACCTTC
cdr3_aa: CASSFPSRADGYTF
v_call: TRBV5-6
j_call: TRBJ1-2
clone_size: -
d_call: -

cdr3_nt: TGTGCCAGCAGCGTAGAGGGCGGGAGGGCCGACGAGCAGTACTTC
cdr3_aa: CASSVEGGRADEQYF
v_call: TRBV9
j_call: TRBJ2-7
clone_size: -
d_call: TRBD2

cdr3_nt: TGTGCCAGCAGTTCTACACCGGGCACTGAAGCTTTCTTT
cdr3_aa: CASSSTPGTEAFF
v_call: TRBV27
j_call: TRBJ1-1
clone_size: -
d_call: -

cdr3_nt: TGTGCCAGCAGTTACTCCGTGGCCGGGGCCGGGGAGCTGTTTTTT
cdr3_aa: CASSYSVAGAGELFF
v_call: TRBV6-5
j_call: TRBJ2-2
clone_size: -
d_call: -

cdr3_nt: TGCGCCAGCAGCCAAGAGGCTACCAGGGGTGTCTATACGCAGTATTTT
cdr3_aa: CASSQEATRGVYTQYF
v_call: TRBV4-1
j_call: TRBJ2-3
clone_size: -
d_call: -

cdr3_nt: TGTGCTAGTGGTTCACCCAGGGGACCCGTTTTTACCCAGTACTTC
cdr3_aa: CASGSPRGPVFTQYF
v_call: TRBV12-5
j_call: TRBJ2-5
clone_size: once
d_call: -

cdr3_nt: TGTGCCAGCAGTTGGGGGGGTGGCCGAAACATTCAGTACTTC
cdr3_aa: CASSWGGGRNIQYF
v_call: TRBV27
j_call: TRBJ2-4
clone_size: -
d_call: TRBD2

cdr3_nt: TGTGCCAGCAGCTTAGGGCCAGCGGGGGGCACAGATACGCAGTATTTT
cdr3_aa: CASSLGPAGGTDTQYF
v_call: TRBV7-9
j_call: TRBJ2-3
clone_size: once
d_call: TRBD2

cdr3_nt: TGCGCCAGCAGCTCGAGGGGACTACCTCAAAGTGAGCAGTTCTTC
cdr3_aa: CASSSRGLPQSEQFF
v_call: TRBV4-1
j_call: TRBJ2-1
clone_size: few
d_call: TRBD2

cdr3_nt: TGTGCCAGCAGCATGAGCACCGGGGAGCTGTTTTTT
cdr3_aa: CASSMSTGELFF
v_call: TRBV5-4
j_call: TRBJ2-2
clone_size: -
d_call: -

cdr3_nt: TGTGCCAGTAGTATATCCAGGGGCCCCAATCAGCCCCAGCATTTT
cdr3_aa: CASSISRGPNQPQHF
v_call: TRBV19
j_call: TRBJ1-5
clone_size: -
d_call: -

cdr3_nt: TGCAGCGTTCTTAGCGGGACCTCCTTCGGGGAGCTGTTTTTT
cdr3_aa: CSVLSGTSFGELFF
v_call: TRBV29-1
j_call: TRBJ2-2
clone_size: few
d_call: TRBD2

cdr3_nt: TGTGCCAGCAGTTCCCGGACTAGCGACCGGGAGCAGTTCTTC
cdr3_aa: CASSSRTSDREQFF
v_call: TRBV7-2
j_call: TRBJ2-1
clone_size: -
d_call: TRBD2

cdr3_nt: TGTGCCAGCAGCCTCCTTGTAGGTGGGGCCCCCTACAATGAGCAGTTCTTC
cdr3_aa: CASSLLVGGAPYNEQFF
v_call: TRBV7-6
j_call: TRBJ2-1
clone_size: once
d_call: -

cdr3_nt: TGTGCCAGCAGTGAAGGCGGATATTTCTTATACGAGCAGTACTTC
cdr3_aa: CASSEGGYFLYEQYF
v_call: TRBV6-1
j_call: TRBJ2-7
clone_size: many
d_call: -

cdr3_nt: TGTGCCAGCAAGGAGTCCGGGGGCATGAGAGAGCAGTACTTC
cdr3_aa: CASKESGGMREQYF
v_call: TRBV6-1
j_call: TRBJ2-7
clone_size: -
d_call: -

cdr3_nt: TGTGCCAGCAGCGGGTTAGCGAGCACCGGGGAGCTGTTTTTT
cdr3_aa: CASSGLASTGELFF
v_call: TRBV5-4
j_call: TRBJ2-2
clone_size: few
d_call: -

cdr3_nt: TGTGCCAGCAACCCCCCGGGGAGCTACGAGCAGTACTTC
cdr3_aa: CASNPPGSYEQYF
v_call: TRBV7-2
j_call: TRBJ2-7
clone_size: -
d_call: -

cdr3_nt: TGTGCTAGCAGCCCATGGACAGGGGAGGAGACCCAGTACTTC
cdr3_aa: CASSPWTGEETQYF
v_call: TRBV7-7
j_call: TRBJ2-5
clone_size: -
d_call: TRBD1

cdr3_nt: TGTGCCAGCAGCTCTCGGGGTCAGGCCTACGAGCAGTACTTC
cdr3_aa: CASSSRGQAYEQYF
v_call: TRBV7-9
j_call: TRBJ2-7
clone_size: few
d_call: -

cdr3_nt: TGTGCCAGCAGCCTGAATCGGCGGGAGGGCACAGATACGCAGTATTTT
cdr3_aa: CASSLNRREGTDTQYF
v_call: TRBV9
j_call: TRBJ2-3
clone_size: -
d_call: TRBD2

cdr3_nt: TGCAGCGTTTATCTCCACTACGAGCAGTACTTC
cdr3_aa: CSVYLHYEQYF
v_call: TRBV29-1
j_call: TRBJ2-7
clone_size: few
d_call: -